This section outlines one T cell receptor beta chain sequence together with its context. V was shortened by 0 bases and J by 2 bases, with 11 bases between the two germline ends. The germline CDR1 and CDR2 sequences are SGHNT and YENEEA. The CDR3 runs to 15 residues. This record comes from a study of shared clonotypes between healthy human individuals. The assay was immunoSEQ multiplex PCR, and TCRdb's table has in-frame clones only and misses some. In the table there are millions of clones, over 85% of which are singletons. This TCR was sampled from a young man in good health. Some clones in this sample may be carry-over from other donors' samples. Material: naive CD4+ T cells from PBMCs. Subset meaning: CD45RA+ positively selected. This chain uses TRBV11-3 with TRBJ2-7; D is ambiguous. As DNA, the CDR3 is TGTGCCAGCAGCTTAGACCGTGATTCAGCCTACGAGCAGTACTTC. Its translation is CASSLDRDSAYEQYF.